This passage covers 20 T cell receptor beta chains from one sample sequenced in a study of control samples from healthy donors and cancer patients. Generated by immunoSEQ multiplex PCR, the TCRdb table keeps only in-frame clones and is missing some. The repertoire holds some 99,000 clones, with about nine tenths as singletons. Specimen: blood. The receptors originated from a human donor in good health. The donor label of this sample is uncertain.

The rearrangement joins TRBV6-5 to TRBJ2-7; weak D call: TRBD2 (6 bases). Germline CDR1 is MNHEY and CDR2 is SVGAGI. Trimming removed 7 bases from V and 2 bases from J, with 12 bases in between. The CDR3 contains 13 residues. This CDR3 is CASISTSAYEQYF. CDR3 sequence (DNA): TGTGCCAGCATCTCGACTAGTGCCTACGAGCAGTACTTC.

Note on this clone: The junction and the germline gene differ at one end; a read error may be behind it. V and J are TRBV2 and TRBJ2-3, with 8 bases matching TRBD1. The CDR3 is 14 residues long. CDR1 is SNHLY, CDR2 FYNNEI, per germline. In DNA, the CDR3 is TGTGCCAGCGGTGACAGGGGCTTAGGGGATACGCAGTATTTT. This translates into CASGDRGLGDTQYF.

The chain uses TRBV5-4 and TRBJ1-5; perhaps TRBD1 as D (6 bases). With 2 bases removed from V and 4 bases from J, the gap between germline ends came to 7 bases. Germline CDR1 SGHNT, CDR2 YYREEE (reference sequence). The CDR3 extends over 13 amino acids. The CDR3 nucleotides read TGTGCCAGCAGCTTCGGACAGAATCAGCCCCAGCATTTT. The encoded protein is CASSFGQNQPQHF.

The chain couples TRBV18 to TRBJ1-2, with D hard to call. Trimming removed 3 bases from V and 0 bases from J, with 11 bases in between. The CDR3 runs to 15 residues. CDR1 and CDR2 (germline): KGHSH, LQKENI. As DNA, the CDR3 is TGTGCCAGCTCACCCGCCCCGATGGCTAACTATGGCTACACCTTC. The encoded protein is CASSPAPMANYGYTF.

The genes are TRBV10-1 and TRBJ2-3; D remains ambiguous. From germline, CDR1 is WNHNN and CDR2 SYGVQD (reference sequence). V shed 4 bases and J shed 6 bases, with 8 bases lying between them. The CDR3 has 12 amino acids. The CDR3 here is CASSAGLDTQYF. CDR3 sequence (DNA): TGCGCCAGCAGTGCAGGTTTGGATACGCAGTATTTT.

Points on this clone: Other DNA sequences in this specimen translate into the identical CDR3. The genes are TRBV9 and TRBJ2-1, with D tentatively TRBD1 (5 bases). V lost 0 bases and J lost 2, with 15 bases in between. There are 17 residues in the CDR3. Germline CDR1 reads SGDLS; CDR2 reads YYNGEE. The CDR3 nucleotides are TGTGCCAGCAGCGTAGCGAGGCAAGGGGTTACCTACAATGAGCAGTTCTTC. Amino acid sequence: CASSVARQGVTYNEQFF.

The chain has TRBV7-8 and TRBJ2-5; maybe TRBD1 (6 bases). The CDR3 has 16 amino acids. The germline gives CDR1 SGHVS, CDR2 FQNEAQ. Deletions cut 4 bases from V and 2 bases from J, with 17 bases between. CDR3 sequence (DNA): TGTGCCAGCAGCTCGAACGACGTGGACAGACAAGAGACCCAGTACTTC. Translation: CASSSNDVDRQETQYF.

CDR3 in amino acids: CASSEARGGFTEAFF. The CDR3 DNA sequence: TGTGCCAGCAGTGAAGCCCGGGGAGGGTTCACTGAAGCTTTCTTT. The chain uses TRBV9 and TRBJ1-1, with D unclear. Germline V gene data show CDR1 as SGDLS and CDR2 as YYNGEE. CDR3 length equals 15 residues. Trimming shortened V by 5 bases and J by 4 bases, and 18 bases separated the two germline ends.

The rearrangement uses TRBV6-2 or TRBV6-3 and TRBJ2-1, with 9 bases identical to TRBD2. V trimming: 4 bases; J trimming: 0 bases; junction bases outside the gene matches: 7. Germline CDR1 MNHEY, CDR2 SVGEGT. The CDR3 runs 17 residues. The CDR3 region is CASSFIAGGSSYNEQFF. The DNA for the CDR3 is TGTGCCAGCAGTTTTATCGCGGGGGGGAGCTCCTACAATGAGCAGTTCTTC.

This clone has only a few counts. The CDR3 region is CASSDYPVGNEKLFF. The CDR3 DNA sequence: TGTGCCAGCAGTGACTACCCGGTGGGGAATGAAAAACTGTTTTTT. This chain joins TRBV25-1 and TRBJ1-4, with D unclear. CDR1 and CDR2 from the germline V gene are MGHDK and SYGVNS. The CDR3 loop spans 15 amino acids. V lost 3 bases and J 5 bases, leaving 13 bases between the germline ends.

The chain is built from TRBV6-6 and TRBJ2-3, with 7 bases fitting TRBD2. V gave up 4 bases and J gave up 6 bases; unmatched junction bases: 7. There are 14 residues in the CDR3. Germline CDR1 is MNHNY and CDR2 is SVGAGI (reference sequence). CDR3 nucleotides: TGTGCCAGCAGTTTTGCCGGGGGGAGGGATACGCAGTATTTT. Its protein product is CASSFAGGRDTQYF.

V gene TRBV27 combines with J gene TRBJ1-1; the D gene is possibly TRBD1 (5 bases). The CDR3 sequence is 14 residues long. V was clipped by 3 bases and J by 8 bases, with 16 bases between them. CDR1 and CDR2 (germline): MNHEY, SMNVEV (reference sequence). CDR3 bases: TGTGCCAGCAGTTTTGGGGGGGGGTATAGAGAAGCTTTCTTT. This codes for CASSFGGGYREAFF.

The rearrangement uses TRBV5-1 and TRBJ2-7; TRBD1 matches at 8 bases. Germline lookup yields CDR1 SGHRS and CDR2 YFSETQ. With V trimmed by 4 bases and J by 4 bases, 10 bases remained unmatched. This CDR3 region has 15 residues. CDR3 sequence: CASSDTGTGLYEQYF. For the CDR3, the DNA is TGCGCCAGCAGCGATACCGGGACAGGCTTATACGAGCAGTACTTC.

As concerns this clone: At one boundary the junction diverges from the germline segment, which might be a read error. This rearrangement joins TRBV12-3 or TRBV12-4 to TRBJ2-3; 11 bases fit TRBD1. The CDR3 loop spans 12 amino acids. The CDR3 here is CASSHRDRGFNF. The CDR3 DNA is TGTGCCAGCAGTCACCGGGACAGGGGGTTTAATTTT.

This chain connects TRBV6-5 to TRBJ2-5; D gene ambiguous. V lost 6 bases, J lost 7 bases, and 12 bases lay in between. Germline CDR1 MNHEY, CDR2 SVGAGI. The CDR3 totals 12 residues. CDR3 sequence (DNA): TGTGCCAGCAGCGGACCAGACGGGACCCAGTACTTC. The encoded protein is CASSGPDGTQYF.

The rearrangement joins TRBV7-6 to TRBJ2-1; 9 nucleotides align to TRBD2. CDR1 is SGHVS and CDR2 is FNYEAQ in the germline V gene. The CDR3 loop spans 14 amino acids. V lost 11 bases and J lost 1; bases outside the gene matches: 6. The CDR3: CASLAGDSYNEQFF. The CDR3, as DNA: TGTGCCTCTTTAGCGGGGGATTCCTACAATGAGCAGTTCTTC.

The chain recombines TRBV3-1 (or the pseudogene TRBV3-2) with TRBJ2-3, with a possible D match to TRBD1 (5 bases). CDR1 LGHDT and CDR2 YNNKEL come from the germline V gene (reference sequence). CDR3 length: 14 residues. With 4 bases removed from V and 2 bases from J, the gap between germline ends came to 10 bases. The CDR3 protein is CASSRTGTTDTQYF. The CDR3 nucleotides read TGTGCCAGCAGCCGTACAGGTACCACAGATACGCAGTATTTT.

V gene TRBV7-9 combines with J gene TRBJ2-3; 13 bases are shared with TRBD2. Germline trimming cut 5 bases from V and 5 bases from J; bases unmatched to any gene: 7. The CDR3 has 16 residues. Germline V gene data show CDR1 as SEHNR and CDR2 as FQNEAQ (reference sequence). The CDR3 sequence: CASSPRLAGGVDTQYF. CDR3 sequence (DNA): TGTGCCAGCAGCCCTCGACTAGCGGGGGGAGTAGATACGCAGTATTTT. Full variable domain (remainder filled in from reference TRBV7-9 and TRBJ2-3): DTGVSQNPRHKITKRGQNVTFRCDPISEHNRLYWYRQTLGQGPEFLTYFQNEAQLEKSRLLSDRFSAERPKGSFSTLEIQRTEQGDSAMYLCASSPRLAGGVDTQYFGPGTRLTVL.

With respect to this clone: Other DNA sequences from this sample encode an identical CDR3 as well. The CDR3 here is CASGGPGTAYGYTF. As DNA, the CDR3 is TGTGCCAGCGGTGGGCCAGGGACAGCTTATGGCTACACCTTC. The rearrangement links TRBV28 to TRBJ1-2; 7 bases are a match to TRBD1. The CDR3 sequence is 14 residues long. CDR1 MDHEN and CDR2 SYDVKM come from the germline V gene. Unmatched junction bases numbered 11, after V lost 8 bases and J lost 5 bases.

The V call is TRBV19, the J call TRBJ1-2; possibly TRBD1 for D (5 bases). The CDR3 is 13 residues long. CDR1 LNHDA and CDR2 SQIVND come from the germline V gene (reference sequence). V dropped 7 bases and J dropped 3 bases, with 12 bases sitting between them. The chain's CDR3 is CASKTQEYYGYTF. CDR3 bases: TGTGCCAGTAAGACACAGGAATACTATGGCTACACCTTC.